Listed here is a single T cell receptor beta chain. The CDR3 spans 15 residues. Germline V gene lookup returns CDR1 SEHNR and CDR2 FQNEAQ (reference sequence). V lost 5 bases, J lost 2 bases, and 6 bases stayed unmatched. Sequencing was performed with immunoSEQ multiplex PCR; in TCRdb, only in-frame clones are kept and a portion is missing. The table has about 71,000 clones, about 89% seen once; the top ten hold more than 14%. The data belong to a study of OX40 agonist ivuxolimab in advanced cancers. The chain combines TRBV7-9 with TRBJ2-1; 7 bases are a match to TRBD2. The clonotype originates from an adult with an advanced solid tumor such as melanoma, head and neck, liver or kidney cancer. This specimen consisted of CD4+ or CD8+ T cells sorted from blood, obtained in a trial of the OX40 agonist ivuxolimab. This CDR3 reads CASSPTGGPYNEQFF. Written as DNA, the CDR3 is TGTGCCAGCAGCCCGACGGGGGGACCCTACAATGAGCAGTTCTTC.